A selection of T cell receptor beta chains follows, all from one sample in a study of T cells after yellow fever vaccination. Each CDR3 protein gets one entry after TCRdb re-called the 5' RACE reads with MiXCR. The sample has under 550,000 distinct CDR3 sequences; roughly a fifth are singletons. The sample was PBMCs, taken roughly 23 days after the first yellow fever vaccination. These receptors all stem from a man aged 18 to 29 who received the YFV17D yellow fever vaccine. CDR3s include the opening cysteine and the closing phenylalanine or tryptophan. The order of the fields is V gene, CDR3 protein.

TRBV10-3,CASTGTIQETQYF
TRBV16,CASSPTRYGYTF
TRBV5-1,CASRMEGSSIKQETQYF
TRBV24-1,CATSSGRRTDTQYF
TRBV7-3,CASSPSGAPGNTIYF
TRBV7-2,CASSSSRGQPQHF
TRBV5-1,CASSLVGEAGYTF
TRBV14,CASSQGVRGPADTQYF
TRBV20-1,CSARGEGRTDTQYF
TRBV2,CASSERAGGGQRGETQYF
TRBV6-5,CASSYSAGIFTEQYF
TRBV21-1,CASSPPALYNASTDTQYF
TRBV5-1,CASSGTGLRSYEQYF
TRBV4-3,CASSQEPAAPSYNEQFF
TRBV4-2,CASSQGQQLYEQYF
TRBV20-1,CSAKGPWTGLNTEAFF
TRBV10-3,CAISVDGGPQETQYF
TRBV28,CASSWGFEGSNQPEHF
TRBV7-9,CASSNQGQTNSPLHF
TRBV29-1,CSVESTAATDTQYF
TRBV7-9,CASSLRAGAGETQYF
TRBV5-1,CASSYGGPPNEQFF
TRBV4-1,CASSHPIGSNQPQHF
TRBV12-3/TRBV12-4,CASSSSLARAEKLFF
TRBV4-1,CASSRGGELFF
TRBV7-2,CASSVPGAETQYF
TRBV12-3/TRBV12-4,CASSPDLNQPQHF
TRBV24-1,CATSDFGVSQFF
TRBV28,CASSFREQGEKLFF
TRBV2,CASAEANVLTF
TRBV10-1,CASSGTSGGNLYNEQFF
TRBV19,CASTPEGLNPWTGELFF
TRBV12-3/TRBV12-4,CASSLAGGAIDEQFF